Presented here are 32 T cell receptor beta chains from one specimen sequenced in a study of control samples from healthy donors and cancer patients. Clones were sequenced by immunoSEQ multiplex PCR, and TCRdb holds only the in-frame ones, with some missing. The sample comprises 170,000 or so clones, about 93% of which are singletons, and roughly 1.5% rests with the top ten. The sample consisted of blood. The receptor source for this set is a man between 18 and 29 years old in good health.

Concerning this clone itself: Germline and junction disagree at one end, which may indicate a read error. The V and J genes are TRBV12-3 or TRBV12-4 and TRBJ1-6; a possible D gene is TRBD1 (6 bases). This CDR3 is 12 amino acids long. The CDR3 region has the DNA TGTGCCAGCAGTCAAATCCCGGGACACCGGAACTTT. This gives the protein CASSQIPGHRNF.

This chain links TRBV7-6 with TRBJ2-2; D tentatively fits TRBD1 or TRBD2 (8 bases each). Germline CDR1 and CDR2: SGHVS and FNYEAQ. V lost 5 bases and J lost 8, with 21 bases in between. This CDR3 region has 16 residues. CDR3 residues: CASSLWTGREAGELFF. DNA for the CDR3: TGTGCCAGCAGCCTCTGGACAGGGCGGGAGGCGGGGGAGCTGTTTTTT.

V usage is TRBV9 and J usage is TRBJ2-3; D is unresolved. Germline V gives CDR1 SGDLS, CDR2 YYNGEE. Trimming stripped 0 bases from V and 5 bases from J, with 13 bases between. This CDR3 is built from 15 residues. The CDR3 bases are TGTGCCAGCAGCGTAGACGGCGAGCTGGAAGATACGCAGTATTTT. Its translation: CASSVDGELEDTQYF.

The chain carries TRBV2 and TRBJ2-3; 9 bases are shared with TRBD2. Germline V gives CDR1 SNHLY, CDR2 FYNNEI. The CDR3 runs to 12 residues. The DNA of the CDR3 is TGTTCTAGCGGGGCCCCAACAGATACGCAGTATTTT. It specifies CSSGAPTDTQYF.

In its sample, this clone was seen once. The gene calls are TRBV19 and TRBJ2-2; D might be TRBD2 (5 bases). V lost 0 bases, J lost 13 bases, and 15 bases lay in between. The CDR3 contains 14 residues. Looked up from germline, CDR1 is LNHDA and CDR2 is SQIVND (reference sequence). CDR3 DNA sequence: TGTGCCAGTAGTATAGATTCGGGAACCTTGGTGCTGTTTTTT. Its translation is CASSIDSGTLVLFF.

The chain joins TRBV7-2 to TRBJ1-2, with 7 positions matching TRBD1. Germline CDR1 reads SGHTA; CDR2 reads FQGNSA. Trimming at V came to 1 base and at J to 4 bases, leaving 9 bases not matched to a gene. The length of the CDR3 is 16 residues. This CDR3 reads CASSLDRGRTPYGYTF. CDR3 bases: TGTGCCAGCAGCTTAGACAGGGGCCGGACCCCCTATGGCTACACCTTC. The variable domain in full, completed from reference TRBV7-2 and TRBJ1-2, reads GAGVSQSPSNKVTEKGKDVELRCDPISGHTALYWYRQSLGQGLEFLIYFQGNSAPDKSGLPSDRFSAERTGGSVSTLTIQRTQQEDSAVYLCASSLDRGRTPYGYTFGSGTRLTVV.

The gene calls are TRBV30 and TRBJ1-5; D unclear. Trimming removed 0 bases at V and 6 bases at J, with 12 bases between. The germline V gene encodes CDR1 GTSNPN and CDR2 SVGIG (reference sequence). The CDR3 has 14 amino acids. In nucleotides, the CDR3 is TGTGCCTGGAGTGTACAGAGGGAATTTCAGCCCCAGCATTTT. Its protein is CAWSVQREFQPQHF.

The V gene is TRBV29-1, the J gene TRBJ2-3, with D possibly TRBD2 on 6 matching bases. The germline CDR1 and CDR2 sequences are SQVTM and ANQGSEA. The CDR3 length is 12 residues. The V gene lost 1 base and the J gene lost 11 bases, with 13 bases spanning the gap. In DNA form, the CDR3 reads TGCAGCGTTGAAGTCTTTAGCGGACAGCAGTATTTT. Translation: CSVEVFSGQQYF.

V and J are TRBV30 and TRBJ2-1; D call uncertain. CDR1 is GTSNPN, CDR2 SVGIG, per germline (reference sequence). The V end was cut by 0 bases, the J end by 8 bases, with 8 bases between. The CDR3 spans 12 residues. Written as DNA, the CDR3 is TGTGCCTGGAGTGTAGGTTCATATGAGCAGTTCTTC. The encoded protein is CAWSVGSYEQFF.

This clone turned up a few times. The rearrangement uses TRBV7-8 and TRBJ2-1; the match to TRBD2 covers 8 bases. The CDR3 extends over 17 amino acids. V trimming: 4 bases; J trimming: 7 bases; junction bases outside the gene matches: 15. The germline V gene has CDR1 SGHVS and CDR2 FQNEAQ. CDR3 sequence: CASSYRGGTRQGNEQFF. CDR3 bases: TGTGCCAGCAGCTACCGGGGGGGGACACGCCAGGGGAATGAGCAGTTCTTC.

The chain combines TRBV3-1 (or the pseudogene TRBV3-2) with TRBJ1-2; D might be TRBD1 (6 bases). V was pared by 4 bases and J by 8 bases, with 17 bases between. From germline, CDR1 is LGHDT and CDR2 YNNKEL (reference sequence). CDR3 length: 14 residues. CDR3 nucleotides: TGTGCCAGCAGCCCTAATGGGGGGGCTCGAGGCTACACCTTC. It codes for CASSPNGGARGYTF.

V and J are TRBV28 and TRBJ1-2, with unresolved D. The CDR3 runs to 13 residues. The V gene's germline CDR1 is MDHEN and CDR2 SYDVKM. The ends were cut back, 3 bases at V and 2 bases at J, with 7 bases in the middle. CDR3 loop: CASSFPKNYGYTF. In DNA, the CDR3 is TGTGCCAGCAGTTTCCCCAAGAACTATGGCTACACCTTC.

J is TRBJ2-2 and V is TRBV10-3; 8 bases are shared with TRBD1. The length of the CDR3 is 16 residues. V gave up 0 bases and J gave up 5 bases; unmatched junction bases: 5. In germline, CDR1 is ENHRY, CDR2 SYGVKD. This CDR3 reads CAISESMTGETGELFF. The CDR3 DNA reads as TGTGCCATCAGTGAGTCGATGACAGGGGAGACCGGGGAGCTGTTTTTT.

The chain is built from TRBV18 and TRBJ1-4; the match to TRBD1 covers 7 bases. V shed 3 bases and J 8 bases; nucleotides not matched to a gene: 6. The CDR3 totals 14 residues. Looked up from germline, CDR1 is KGHSH and CDR2 is LQKENI. The CDR3 spells CASSPTGQQEKLFF. The CDR3, as DNA: TGTGCCAGCTCACCTACGGGACAGCAAGAAAAACTGTTTTTT.

The V call is TRBV29-1, the J call TRBJ2-3; D remains unclear. Germline V CDR1 and CDR2: SQVTM, ANQGSEA. Between the trimmed V and J ends, which lost 6 bases and 4 bases, there was a span of 8 bases. This CDR3 spans 11 amino acids. The CDR3 nucleotides read TGCAGCGTGAGAGCGTCAGATACGCAGTATTTT. Amino acids: CSVRASDTQYF.

The count of this clone is one. In the same sample, other DNA sequences code for this CDR3. The rearrangement joins TRBV3-1 (or the pseudogene TRBV3-2) to TRBJ2-2; TRBD2 aligns across 8 bases. V was pared by 6 bases and J by 1 base, with 4 bases of the junction left unmatched. Germline CDR1 LGHDT, CDR2 YNNKEL (reference sequence). This CDR3 contains 15 residues. The CDR3 spells CASSQSGGNTGELFF. The CDR3 DNA reads as TGTGCCAGCAGTCAGAGCGGGGGGAACACCGGGGAGCTGTTTTTT.

This chain uses TRBV6-5 with TRBJ1-2; no clear D. CDR3 length equals 14 residues. Deletions cut 0 bases from V and 4 bases from J, with 9 bases between. CDR1 is MNHEY and CDR2 is SVGAGI in the germline V gene. CDR3 sequence: CASSYSRGSYGYTF. The CDR3 DNA follows: TGTGCCAGCAGTTACTCGCGGGGTTCCTATGGCTACACCTTC.

The chain recombines TRBV28 with TRBJ1-2; D is undetermined. Germline CDR1 and CDR2: MDHEN and SYDVKM. V lost 5 bases and J lost 8, with 9 bases in between. This CDR3 has 11 residues. The CDR3 protein is CASSPALGYTF. The CDR3 bases are TGTGCCAGCAGTCCGGCATTAGGCTACACCTTC.

The sample holds one count of this clone. CDR3 nucleotides: TGTGCCTGGAACCCCCCGGGACATAACTACGAGCAGTACTTC. Protein: CAWNPPGHNYEQYF. The chain is built from TRBV30 and TRBJ2-7, with D possibly TRBD1 on 6 matching bases. V gave up 4 bases and J gave up 3 bases, with 16 bases separating them. Germline assignment: CDR1 GTSNPN and CDR2 SVGIG (reference sequence). CDR3 length: 14 amino acids.

The CDR3 spells CASSEGRPPQETQYF. For the CDR3, the DNA is TGTGCCAGCAGTGAAGGGCGGCCACCCCAAGAGACCCAGTACTTC. The chain carries TRBV6-1 and TRBJ2-5; D is unclear. Germline lookup yields CDR1 MNHNS and CDR2 SASEGT. The CDR3 totals 15 residues. V was trimmed by 1 base and J by 1 base, leaving 10 bases between them.

The chain links TRBV14 to TRBJ1-3; no clear D gene. V lost 6 bases and J lost 7, with 13 bases in between. This CDR3 is 13 amino acids long. Germline values: CDR1 SGHDN, CDR2 FVKESK. CDR3 in amino acids: CASSLNIANTIYF. The CDR3 bases are TGTGCCAGCAGTTTAAACATCGCCAACACCATATATTTT.

This rearrangement joins TRBV4-2 to TRBJ2-3, with 16 positions matching TRBD2. J was trimmed by 1 base and V by 4 bases; bases with no gene match: 2. CDR3 length equals 17 residues. The germline gives CDR1 LGHNA, CDR2 YNFKEQ. The CDR3 region has the DNA TGTGCCAGCAGCCCCGGGACTAGCGGGGGGGGCACAGATACGCAGTATTTT. Protein product: CASSPGTSGGGTDTQYF.

The J gene is TRBJ2-3, the V gene TRBV18, with 10 bases aligning to TRBD1. The germline gives CDR1 KGHSH, CDR2 LQKENI. V was clipped by 3 bases and J by 12 bases; unmatched bases: 12. This CDR3 region has 15 residues. This CDR3 reads CASSPPGQGNFLQYF. The CDR3, as DNA: TGTGCCAGCTCACCGCCGGGACAGGGGAATTTTTTACAGTATTTT.

J is TRBJ2-7 and V is TRBV6-6, with 11 bases aligning to TRBD2. The CDR3 covers 12 residues. CDR1 is MNHNY and CDR2 is SVGAGI in the germline V gene (reference sequence). After removal of 7 bases from V and 12 bases from J, the junction contained 8 bases not matched to a gene. CDR3 region: CASNVAGGPSYF. The CDR3 coding sequence is TGTGCCAGCAACGTAGCGGGGGGGCCATCGTACTTC.

The CDR3 DNA follows: TGTGCCAGCAGCTTAGCGCCCCCGGGACTAGCGGGAATTCGGACCGGGGAGCTGTTTTTT. Its protein is CASSLAPPGLAGIRTGELFF. The rearrangement joins TRBV7-2 to TRBJ2-2; 13 bases are a match to TRBD2. Germline assignment: CDR1 SGHTA and CDR2 FQGNSA. J gave up 5 bases and V 0 bases, and 12 bases lay outside the gene matches. This CDR3 is 20 amino acids long.

This chain uses TRBV7-2 with TRBJ2-5; a possible D gene is TRBD2 (5 bases). The V gene lost 1 base and the J gene lost 4 bases, with 13 bases spanning the gap. The germline V gene has CDR1 SGHTA and CDR2 FQGNSA. This CDR3 has 15 residues. This chain's CDR3 is CASSLGGEVGETQYF. For the CDR3, the DNA is TGTGCCAGCAGCTTAGGGGGAGAGGTAGGAGAGACCCAGTACTTC.

This rearrangement joins TRBV24-1 to TRBJ2-1, with 9 bases fitting TRBD2. The CDR3 runs 16 residues. J was trimmed by 8 bases and V by 3 bases; bases with no gene match: 10. Looked up from germline, CDR1 is KGHDR and CDR2 is SFDVKD. Here the CDR3 DNA reads TGTGCCACCAGTGATACCCCTTCGCGGGGGGGGGATGAGCAGTTCTTC. This codes for CATSDTPSRGGDEQFF.

J is TRBJ2-3 and V is TRBV19, with TRBD1 identical over 10 bases. The CDR3 consists of 15 residues. Germline CDR1 reads LNHDA; CDR2 reads SQIVND (reference sequence). Trimming at V came to 3 bases and at J to 6 bases, leaving 6 bases not matched to a gene. CDR3 loop: CASSMDRGKMDTQYF. As DNA, the CDR3 is TGTGCCAGTAGTATGGACAGGGGGAAAATGGATACGCAGTATTTT.

The chain carries TRBV7-3 and TRBJ1-5; no definite D call. The CDR3 loop spans 13 amino acids. The germline V gene has CDR1 SGHTA and CDR2 FQGTGA. Deletions cut 2 bases from V and 7 bases from J, with 9 bases between. The CDR3 DNA sequence: TGTGCCAGCAGCTTATACCCAGGACAGCCCCAGCATTTT. Translating gives CASSLYPGQPQHF.

V is TRBV3-1 (or the pseudogene TRBV3-2) and J is TRBJ2-5, with TRBD2 matching over 11 bases. The length of the CDR3 is 15 residues. The germline V gene has CDR1 LGHDT and CDR2 YNNKEL (reference sequence). With 4 bases clipped from V and 5 bases from J, the junction kept 6 bases outside the gene matches. The CDR3 loop is CASSLVRTSGETQYF. In nucleotides, the CDR3 is TGTGCCAGCAGCCTCGTCCGGACTAGCGGGGAGACCCAGTACTTC.

The rearrangement joins TRBV7-2 to TRBJ2-3; D gene unclear. Per germline, CDR1 SGHTA and CDR2 FQGNSA. CDR3 size: 15 residues. Deletions cut 1 base from V and 1 base from J, with 9 bases between. The CDR3 DNA is TGTGCCAGCAGCTTAGTTCCAGCTGGCACAGATACGCAGTATTTT. This codes for CASSLVPAGTDTQYF.

This rearrangement joins TRBV19 to TRBJ1-5; 8 bases agree with TRBD1. Germline V gene sequence: CDR1 LNHDA, CDR2 SQIVND (reference sequence). V lost 4 bases, J lost 0 bases, and 8 bases stayed unmatched. The CDR3 covers 17 residues. This CDR3 is CASSRNFQGASNQPQHF. CDR3 nucleotide sequence: TGTGCCAGTAGTAGAAATTTTCAGGGGGCTAGCAATCAGCCCCAGCATTTT.